The 20 T cell receptor beta chains presented below share a single source sample, sequenced in a study of T-cell memory formation after mild COVID-19. TCRdb used MiXCR to reprocess the 5' RACE reads, holding one entry per CDR3 protein. The sample has about 560,000 distinct CDR3 sequences; around 17% are singletons. The specimen was PBMCs or a T cell subset sorted from them (not recorded which). These TCRs come from an adult woman who had mild COVID-19 (a few samples of this study predate the infection). Cell type and time point are not known.

This sequence joins TRBV5-1 and TRBJ2-5; 9 nucleotides align to TRBD1. Unmatched junction bases numbered 10, after V lost 1 base and J lost 9 bases. The CDR3 has 15 amino acids. The V gene's germline CDR1 is SGHRS and CDR2 YFSETQ. The CDR3 coding sequence is TGCGCCAGCAGCTTGAGTACACAGGGGGCGAGTCCCCAGTACTTC. It is translated as CASSLSTQGASPQYF.

The CDR3 protein is CASSGSLGTGTPLSTDTQYF. As DNA, the CDR3 is TGTGCCAGCAGTGGGAGTTTGGGGACAGGGACTCCCCTTAGCACAGATACGCAGTATTTT. This chain uses TRBV6-1 with TRBJ2-3; 9 nucleotides agree with TRBD1. With V trimmed by 4 bases and J by 0 bases, 17 bases remained unmatched. The CDR3 loop spans 20 amino acids. Germline CDR1 and CDR2: MNHNS and SASEGT.

The chain is built from TRBV11-3 and TRBJ2-3; D uncertain. Germline CDR1 reads SGHNT; CDR2 reads YENEEA. Trimming pared 5 bases from V and 2 bases from J, leaving 17 bases between. The CDR3 has 16 amino acids. The CDR3 DNA follows: TGTGCCAGCAGCCTAGGGCTCACCGTGGACACAGATACGCAGTATTTT. It yields the protein CASSLGLTVDTDTQYF.

This clonotype was found a few times. V is TRBV12-3 or TRBV12-4 and J is TRBJ2-1, with 8 nucleotides matching TRBD2. V shed 3 bases, J shed 9 bases, and the junction held 13 bases outside the gene matches. There are 16 residues in the CDR3. CDR3 nucleotide sequence: TGTGCCAGCAGTTTCTGGGGACTAGGGCCTCGGATTGAGCAGTTCTTC. It encodes CASSFWGLGPRIEQFF.

J is TRBJ2-2 and V is TRBV7-8; D is uncertain. Trimming took 5 bases from V and 4 from J, leaving 17 bases between them. The CDR3 consists of 16 residues. Germline V CDR1 and CDR2: SGHVS, FQNEAQ. CDR3 loop: CASSRRANTFTGELFF. CDR3 DNA: TGTGCCAGCAGCCGCAGAGCGAATACCTTCACCGGGGAGCTGTTTTTT.

This clonotype was seen more than once but under ten times. The CDR3 is CASSYRPSGNTGELFF. The CDR3 DNA follows: TGTGCCAGCAGTTACCGCCCTAGCGGGAACACCGGGGAGCTGTTTTTT. The V call is TRBV6-5, the J call TRBJ2-2; 7 positions agree with TRBD2. J was trimmed by 1 base and V by 2 bases; bases with no gene match: 4. Germline CDR1 and CDR2: MNHEY and SVGAGI. The CDR3 contains 16 residues.

The sample holds a few counts of this clonotype. V usage is TRBV20-1 and J usage is TRBJ2-7; D is perhaps TRBD1 (6 bases). The V and J ends lost 3 bases and 3 bases respectively, with 9 bases between them. The CDR3 is made up of 12 amino acids. Per the germline V gene, CDR1 is DFQATT and CDR2 is SNEGSKA (reference sequence). DNA for the CDR3: TGCAGTGCTAGGAAGACAGGCTACGAGCAGTACTTC. Residues: CSARKTGYEQYF.

This clonotype was counted a few times. The CDR3 loop reads CASSPGTRNTGELFF. The CDR3 DNA sequence: TGTGCCAGCAGTCCGGGGACACGAAACACCGGGGAGCTGTTTTTT. The chain uses TRBV28 and TRBJ2-2, with D possibly being TRBD1 (6 bases). V was cut by 5 bases and J by 2 bases, with 12 bases left in between. The CDR3 is 15 amino acids. Germline V gene lookup returns CDR1 MDHEN and CDR2 SYDVKM.

This clonotype came up a few times. The gene calls are TRBV24-1 and TRBJ2-1; TRBD1 matches at 10 bases. Germline CDR1 is KGHDR and CDR2 is SFDVKD. This CDR3 is 17 amino acids long. V lost 4 bases, J lost 6 bases, and 11 bases stayed unmatched. DNA of the CDR3: TGTGCCACCAGTGACTCCATGACAGGGGGCGCTTCCAATGAGCAGTTCTTC. Translation gives CATSDSMTGGASNEQFF.

This sequence joins TRBV6-6 and TRBJ2-7; 9 bases are shared with TRBD1. The CDR3 is 14 residues long. Germline V CDR1 and CDR2: MNHNY, SVGAGI (reference sequence). After removal of 1 base from V and 3 bases from J, the junction contained 1 base not matched to a gene. In DNA form, the CDR3 reads TGTGCCAGCAGTTACTGGGACAGGGACTACGAGCAGTACTTC. Amino acid sequence: CASSYWDRDYEQYF.

V is TRBV20-1 and J is TRBJ2-2; 7 bases are shared with TRBD2. In germline, CDR1 is DFQATT, CDR2 SNEGSKA (reference sequence). This CDR3 has 16 residues. Trimming took 2 bases from V and 4 from J; bases not matched to a gene: 10. CDR3 sequence (DNA): TGCAGTGCTAGAATGGGCGGGGGTCGTGGCACCGGGGAGCTGTTTTTT. Protein: CSARMGGGRGTGELFF.

The CDR3 reads CAWSKGSYGYTF. The CDR3 coding sequence is TGTGCCTGGAGTAAGGGGTCCTATGGCTACACCTTC. The chain uses TRBV30 and TRBJ1-2, with D perhaps matching TRBD1 (5 bases). The CDR3 contains 12 residues. The germline CDR1 and CDR2 sequences are GTSNPN and SVGIG (reference sequence). Trimming shortened V by 2 bases and J by 4 bases, and 8 bases separated the two germline ends.

This clonotype was seen only a few times. The gene calls are TRBV11-3 and TRBJ2-7; 12 nucleotides line up with TRBD1. This CDR3 contains 16 residues. CDR1 is SGHNT and CDR2 is YENEEA in the germline V gene. V trimming: 7 bases; J trimming: 5 bases; junction bases outside the gene matches: 12. CDR3 sequence reads: CASTPSGTGGLDEQYF. CDR3 sequence (DNA): TGTGCCAGCACTCCATCGGGGACAGGGGGCTTAGACGAGCAGTACTTC.

With respect to this clonotype: This may stem from a read error, because a much larger clone lies one nucleotide away. Likely a read error: the CDR3 ends without its conserved phenylalanine or tryptophan. The V gene is TRBV7-8, the J gene TRBJ1-4; 7 positions agree with TRBD1. The J segment lost 7 bases and the V segment lost 0 bases, leaving 2 bases of the junction unmatched. Germline CDR1 and CDR2: SGHVS and FQNEAQ. The length of the CDR3 is 14 residues. CDR3 DNA sequence: TGTGCCAGCAGCTTAGCGACAGGGAGTGAAAAACTGTTTTCT. Translating gives CASSLATGSEKLFS.

This clonotype was seen repeatedly, ten times or more. This chain joins TRBV19 and TRBJ2-2; 10 bases fit TRBD1. V lost 10 bases and J lost 6; bases outside the gene matches: 8. CDR3 length: 14 amino acids. CDR1 is LNHDA, CDR2 SQIVND, per germline (reference sequence). The DNA for the CDR3 is TGTGCCACTCGTGGGACAGGGGTCGCCGGGGAGCTGTTTTTT. Translated: CATRGTGVAGELFF. The whole variable domain, remainder taken from reference TRBV19 and TRBJ2-2, is DGGITQSPKYLFRKEGQNVTLSCEQNLNHDAMYWYRQDPGQGLRLIYYSQIVNDFQKGDIAEGYSVSREKKESFPLTVTSAQKNPTAFYLCATRGTGVAGELFFGEGSRLTVL.

This rearrangement joins TRBV7-8 to TRBJ2-5; D is unclear. Looked up from germline, CDR1 is SGHVS and CDR2 is FQNEAQ. CDR3 size: 13 residues. The V end lost 1 base, the J end lost 14 bases, and 17 bases lay between the germline ends. CDR3 amino acids: CASSLGYASLFYF. The CDR3 DNA follows: TGTGCCAGCAGCTTAGGTTACGCCTCTCTTTTCTACTTC.

The chain carries TRBV29-1 and TRBJ1-2, with TRBD1 matching 7 bases. Germline V gene sequence: CDR1 SQVTM, CDR2 ANQGSEA. CDR3 length: 13 residues. V lost 7 bases to trimming and J lost 4 bases; unmatched junction nucleotides: 9. CDR3: CSAKGAESYGYTF. DNA of the CDR3: TGCAGCGCTAAGGGGGCAGAGAGCTATGGCTACACCTTC.

This clonotype appeared a few times. This chain links TRBV6-5 with TRBJ1-5; 8 bases line up with TRBD1. This CDR3 has 16 amino acids. The germline gives CDR1 MNHEY, CDR2 SVGAGI. The junction had 9 bases not matched to a gene; V was cut back by 4 bases and J by 4 bases. Here the CDR3 reads CASSSARTGGNQPQHF. In nucleotides, the CDR3 is TGTGCCAGCAGTTCTGCCCGAACAGGGGGGAATCAGCCCCAGCATTTT.

This clonotype was detected a few times. This rearrangement joins TRBV5-1 to TRBJ2-2, with 7 nucleotides matching TRBD1. J was trimmed by 1 base and V by 0 bases; bases with no gene match: 12. This CDR3 has 19 amino acids. Germline V CDR1 and CDR2: SGHRS, YFSETQ. The CDR3 nucleotides read TGCGCCAGCAGCTTGGGGCATACTCTGACAGGGTTGAACACCGGGGAGCTGTTTTTT. This codes for CASSLGHTLTGLNTGELFF.

V gene TRBV19 combines with J gene TRBJ2-3; no definite D call. The CDR3 consists of 13 residues. Trimming removed 1 base at V and 4 bases at J, with 6 bases between. Germline V gives CDR1 LNHDA, CDR2 SQIVND (reference sequence). The CDR3 region is CASSIVGSDTQYF. CDR3 coding DNA: TGTGCCAGTAGTATAGTTGGATCAGATACGCAGTATTTT.